Listed here are 5 T cell receptor beta chains from one sample, sequenced in a study of OX40 agonist ivuxolimab in advanced cancers. Profiling relied on immunoSEQ multiplex PCR, and the TCRdb table lists in-frame clones only, not all of them. Among roughly 89,000 clones listed, 70% to 90% were seen once. The sequenced sample was CD4+ or CD8+ T cells sorted from blood, obtained in a trial of the OX40 agonist ivuxolimab. The receptors originated from an adult with an advanced solid tumor such as melanoma, head and neck, liver or kidney cancer.

This sequence joins TRBV6-1 and TRBJ1-2; the D is unclear. This CDR3 has 13 amino acids. Trimming took off 3 bases at V and 4 bases at J, with 9 bases between the two ends. The germline gives CDR1 MNHNS, CDR2 SASEGT. The DNA for the CDR3 is TGTGCCAGCAGTGATGTAGGAAGCTATGGCTACACCTTC. Encoded protein: CASSDVGSYGYTF.

The V call is TRBV18, the J call TRBJ1-6, with D unclear. Trimming left V 0 bases short and J 10 bases short, with 4 bases between. Per germline, CDR1 KGHSH and CDR2 LQKENI. The CDR3 has 12 residues. The CDR3 loop reads CASSPPGSPLHF. The CDR3 DNA follows: TGTGCCAGCTCACCACCGGGGTCACCCCTCCACTTT. The variable domain in full, completed from reference TRBV18 and TRBJ1-6, reads NAGVMQNPRHLVRRRGQEARLRCSPMKGHSHVYWYRQLPEEGLKFMVYLQKENIIDESGMPKERFSAEFPKEGPSILRIQQVVRGDSAAYFCASSPPGSPLHFGNGTRLTVT.

This chain uses TRBV19 with TRBJ2-5, with D possibly being TRBD1 or TRBD2 (5 bases each). The CDR3 spans 12 residues. The germline V gene has CDR1 LNHDA and CDR2 SQIVND (reference sequence). V was pared by 6 bases and J by 5 bases, with 10 bases between. The CDR3 loop reads CASRREGETQYF. CDR3 coding DNA: TGTGCCAGTAGGCGAGAGGGGGAGACCCAGTACTTC.

V usage is TRBV30 and J usage is TRBJ1-4; D uncertain. The CDR3 consists of 14 residues. The germline V gene has CDR1 GTSNPN and CDR2 SVGIG (reference sequence). V lost 0 bases to trimming and J lost 8 bases, with 13 bases between them. The CDR3 nucleotides are TGTGCCTGGAGTGTGAACCCCTGGGAGGAAAAACTGTTTTTT. Amino acids: CAWSVNPWEEKLFF.

This rearrangement joins TRBV6-1 to TRBJ1-1; D is unresolved. CDR1 MNHNS and CDR2 SASEGT come from the germline V gene. V was clipped by 7 bases and J by 1 base, with 13 bases between them. The CDR3 is made up of 14 amino acids. The CDR3 region has the DNA TGTGCCAGCAACGCCCCCGAGCGGAACACTGAAGCTTTCTTT. It codes for CASNAPERNTEAFF.